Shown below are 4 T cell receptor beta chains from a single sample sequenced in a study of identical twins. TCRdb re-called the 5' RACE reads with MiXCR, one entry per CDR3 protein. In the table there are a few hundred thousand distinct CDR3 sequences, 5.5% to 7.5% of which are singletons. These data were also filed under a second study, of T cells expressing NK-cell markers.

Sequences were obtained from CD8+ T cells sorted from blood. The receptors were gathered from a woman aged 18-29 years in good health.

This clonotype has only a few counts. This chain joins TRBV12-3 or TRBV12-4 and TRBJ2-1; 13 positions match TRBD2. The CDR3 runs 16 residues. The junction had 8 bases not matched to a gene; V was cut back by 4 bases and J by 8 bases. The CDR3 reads CASSSPTSGRPDEQFF. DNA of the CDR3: TGTGCCAGCAGTTCGCCGACTAGCGGGAGGCCCGATGAGCAGTTCTTC.

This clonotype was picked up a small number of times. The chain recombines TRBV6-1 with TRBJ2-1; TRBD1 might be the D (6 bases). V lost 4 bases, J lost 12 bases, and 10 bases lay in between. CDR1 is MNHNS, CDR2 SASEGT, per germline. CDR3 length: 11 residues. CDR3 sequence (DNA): TGTGCCAGCAGTGCGCAGGGGCTGCAGTTCTTC. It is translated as CASSAQGLQFF.

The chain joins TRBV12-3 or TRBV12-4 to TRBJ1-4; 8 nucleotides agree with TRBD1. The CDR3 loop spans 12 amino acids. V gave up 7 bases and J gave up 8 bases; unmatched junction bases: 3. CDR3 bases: TGTGCCAGCAACTACAGGGGGGAAAAACTGTTTTTT. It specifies CASNYRGEKLFF.

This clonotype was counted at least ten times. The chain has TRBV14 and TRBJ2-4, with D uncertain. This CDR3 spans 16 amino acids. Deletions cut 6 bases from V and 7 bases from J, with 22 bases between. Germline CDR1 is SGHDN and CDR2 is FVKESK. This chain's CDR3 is CASRGPCQCIRNIQYF. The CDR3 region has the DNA TGTGCCAGCAGGGGCCCGTGCCAATGTATCCGGAACATTCAGTACTTC.